The 27 T cell receptor beta chains reported below all come from one sample, sequenced in a study of T cell responses to AZD1222 COVID-19 vaccine. Libraries were prepared by immunoSEQ multiplex PCR; TCRdb keeps only in-frame clonotypes and omits some of them. The sample includes some 140,000 clones, approximately 90% of them seen just once. Specimen: peripheral blood, collected on day 0 of AZD1222 vaccination. The receptor source for this set is an adult in good health.

This clone appeared once. The chain links TRBV3-1 (or the pseudogene TRBV3-2) to TRBJ2-3; TRBD2 matches at 11 bases. V trimming: 5 bases; J trimming: 1 base; junction bases outside the gene matches: 2. This CDR3 has 15 amino acids. Germline CDR1 is LGHDT and CDR2 is YNNKEL (reference sequence). CDR3 residues: CASSKLAGGTDTQYF. The CDR3 coding sequence is TGTGCCAGCAGCAAACTAGCGGGGGGCACAGATACGCAGTATTTT.

The chain combines TRBV6-6 with TRBJ1-2; weak D call: TRBD1 (6 bases). This CDR3 contains 12 residues. Germline values: CDR1 MNHNY, CDR2 SVGAGI (reference sequence). The ends were cut back, 7 bases at V and 6 bases at J, with 12 bases in the middle. Here the CDR3 reads CASTAGVDGYTF. In DNA, the CDR3 is TGTGCCAGCACGGCAGGGGTTGATGGCTACACCTTC.

V gene TRBV10-1 combines with J gene TRBJ2-1; possible D gene TRBD2, 6 bases. The CDR3 length is 17 residues. Trimming took off 4 bases at V and 0 bases at J, with 16 bases between the two ends. Looked up from germline, CDR1 is WNHNN and CDR2 is SYGVQD (reference sequence). The CDR3 DNA reads as TGCGCCAGCAGTGGACTAGTTAGTAGGAGCTCCTACAATGAGCAGTTCTTC. Translation gives CASSGLVSRSSYNEQFF.

V is TRBV6-2 or TRBV6-3 and J is TRBJ2-5, with D perhaps TRBD1 or TRBD2 (6 bases each). V shed 6 bases and J shed 5 bases, with 19 bases lying between them. Germline CDR1 and CDR2: MNHEY and SVGEGT. The CDR3 has 15 amino acids. The CDR3 region has the DNA TGTGCCAGCAGCCAGACCCTAGGGGGGACGGAGACCCAGTACTTC. This encodes CASSQTLGGTETQYF.

The J gene is TRBJ2-3, the V gene TRBV6-5; 7 bases are a match to TRBD2. With 6 bases clipped from V and 5 bases from J, the junction kept 8 bases outside the gene matches. The germline gives CDR1 MNHEY, CDR2 SVGAGI. The CDR3 has 14 residues. CDR3 residues: CASSFGDYQDTQYF. Written as DNA, the CDR3 is TGTGCCAGCAGCTTTGGGGACTACCAAGATACGCAGTATTTT.

J is TRBJ2-1 and V is TRBV7-8, with TRBD2 as a possible D gene (6 bases). The germline V and J ends were trimmed by 7 bases and 0 bases, with 16 bases remaining between them. The germline V gene encodes CDR1 SGHVS and CDR2 FQNEAQ. The CDR3 spans 16 residues. The CDR3, as DNA: TGTGCCAGCACCTTGGGGGGTTATAGCTCCTACAATGAGCAGTTCTTC. It specifies CASTLGGYSSYNEQFF.

The genes are TRBV11-2 and TRBJ2-2; possible D gene TRBD1, 6 bases. The germline gives CDR1 SGHAT, CDR2 FQNNGV. V was clipped by 5 bases and J by 2 bases, with 15 bases between them. The CDR3 is made up of 16 amino acids. The CDR3 reads CASSPQGWGNTGELFF. The CDR3 bases are TGTGCCAGCAGCCCCCAGGGGTGGGGTAACACCGGGGAGCTGTTTTTT.

The chain links TRBV10-3 to TRBJ1-3; no clear D. Trimming removed 8 bases at V and 3 bases at J, with 11 bases between. Germline V gene lookup returns CDR1 ENHRY and CDR2 SYGVKD. The CDR3 length is 13 residues. CDR3 bases: TGTGCCATCGGGTCCAACGGTGGAAACACCATATATTTT. This sequence encodes CAIGSNGGNTIYF.

The chain joins TRBV5-1 to TRBJ2-3; 9 nucleotides line up with TRBD2. This CDR3 is 16 amino acids long. The V and J ends lost 2 bases and 0 bases, in that order; junction bases with no gene match: 4. The germline V gene has CDR1 SGHRS and CDR2 YFSETQ. CDR3 amino acids: CASSLVTSGSTDTQYF. The CDR3 bases are TGCGCCAGCAGCTTAGTTACTAGCGGGAGCACAGATACGCAGTATTTT.

The chain couples TRBV7-6 to TRBJ2-3; D is possibly TRBD2 (6 bases). Germline CDR1 reads SGHVS; CDR2 reads FNYEAQ. Trimming left V 0 bases short and J 1 base short, with 14 bases between. CDR3 length: 17 residues. The CDR3 sequence: CASSLASGGEGTDTQYF. CDR3 nucleotides: TGTGCCAGCAGCTTAGCGTCTGGCGGGGAGGGCACAGATACGCAGTATTTT.

The chain has TRBV4-2 and TRBJ2-1; TRBD2 aligns across 8 bases. Germline V CDR1 and CDR2: LGHNA, YNFKEQ. There are 16 residues in the CDR3. J gave up 7 bases and V 3 bases, and 11 bases lay outside the gene matches. This chain's CDR3 is CASSQMGTSIWNEQFF. The CDR3 DNA reads TGTGCCAGCAGCCAGATGGGGACTAGTATATGGAATGAGCAGTTCTTC.

The chain combines TRBV7-8 with TRBJ1-1, with D perhaps matching TRBD1 (5 bases). This CDR3 comprises 15 residues. V shed 4 bases and J shed 1 base, with 13 bases lying between them. Germline assignment: CDR1 SGHVS and CDR2 FQNEAQ. CDR3 nucleotides: TGTGCCAGCAGCTCCCCGGGGGGAAGGAACACTGAAGCTTTCTTT. Amino acids: CASSSPGGRNTEAFF.

The chain recombines TRBV30 with TRBJ2-3; tentative D call: TRBD1 (6 bases). Germline V gene data show CDR1 as GTSNPN and CDR2 as SVGIG (reference sequence). The CDR3 is 16 amino acids. V dropped 1 base and J dropped 1 base, with 15 bases sitting between them. This CDR3 is CAWSAFGRGGTDTQYF. The CDR3 DNA follows: TGTGCCTGGAGTGCCTTCGGCAGGGGAGGCACAGATACGCAGTATTTT. Drawing the rest from reference TRBV30 and TRBJ2-3, the complete variable domain is SQTIHQWPATLVQPVGSPLSLECTVEGTSNPNLYWYRQAAGRGLQLLFYSVGIGQISSEVPQNLSASRPQDRQFILSSKKLLLSDSGFYLCAWSAFGRGGTDTQYFGPGTRLTVL.

This chain uses TRBV27 with TRBJ2-1; D ambiguous. This CDR3 has 14 amino acids. CDR1 and CDR2 from the germline V gene are MNHEY and SMNVEV (reference sequence). Trimming took off 2 bases at V and 5 bases at J, with 10 bases between the two ends. The CDR3 here is CASSLGYTHNEQFF. DNA of the CDR3: TGTGCCAGCAGTTTAGGTTACACCCACAATGAGCAGTTCTTC.

V is TRBV2 and J is TRBJ1-6; D gene ambiguous. The germline gives CDR1 SNHLY, CDR2 FYNNEI. Trimming took 4 bases from V and 0 from J, leaving 7 bases between them. The CDR3 has 15 residues. The CDR3: CASSVWSSYNSPLHF. The CDR3 DNA is TGTGCCAGCAGTGTATGGAGCTCCTATAATTCACCCCTCCACTTT.

The chain is built from TRBV18 and TRBJ2-5; no clear D. Germline CDR1 and CDR2: KGHSH and LQKENI. V gave up 1 base and J gave up 4 bases, with 10 bases separating them. The CDR3 consists of 14 residues. The DNA of the CDR3 is TGTGCCAGCTCACCACAGGTTTGGGGAGAGACCCAGTACTTC. This gives the protein CASSPQVWGETQYF.

The chain employs TRBV18 and TRBJ1-1; D might be TRBD1 (5 bases). The CDR3 spans 14 residues. Germline loops: CDR1 KGHSH, CDR2 LQKENI. Trimming left V 3 bases short and J 4 bases short, with 12 bases between. CDR3 residues: CASSPQGTATEAFF. The DNA for the CDR3 is TGTGCCAGCTCACCTCAGGGCACAGCCACTGAAGCTTTCTTT.

The chain has TRBV28 and TRBJ2-1; possible D gene TRBD2, 6 bases. V was trimmed by 10 bases and J by 10 bases, leaving 20 bases between them. Per germline, CDR1 MDHEN and CDR2 SYDVKM. The CDR3 contains 13 residues. The CDR3 sequence: CATRDSFRVEQFF. In DNA form, the CDR3 reads TGTGCCACCCGGGACTCCTTCAGGGTGGAGCAGTTCTTC.

CDR3 DNA sequence: TGCGCCAGCAGCCACAGTTCTCGCGTCGGCAATGAGCAGTTCTTC. Translated, it gives CASSHSSRVGNEQFF. The chain uses TRBV5-1 and TRBJ2-1, with D unresolved. Trimming removed 4 bases at V and 6 bases at J, with 17 bases between. CDR1 is SGHRS and CDR2 is YFSETQ in the germline V gene. The CDR3 is made up of 15 amino acids.

This sequence joins TRBV3-1 (or the pseudogene TRBV3-2) and TRBJ1-1; maybe TRBD1 (5 bases). Germline CDR1 and CDR2: LGHDT and YNNKEL (reference sequence). Trimming removed 0 bases at V and 4 bases at J, with 12 bases between. This CDR3 comprises 15 residues. The CDR3, as DNA: TGTGCCAGCAGCCAAGAGAGCGGCAGGGTCACTGAAGCTTTCTTT. Its translation: CASSQESGRVTEAFF.

The sample holds one count of this clone. The rearrangement joins TRBV5-1 to TRBJ2-3; D is unresolved. Germline-derived CDR1 and CDR2 are SGHRS and YFSETQ. This CDR3 has 14 amino acids. V was shortened by 1 base and J by 3 bases, with 9 bases between the two germline ends. CDR3 protein: CASSLMLWTDTQYF. CDR3 DNA sequence: TGCGCCAGCAGCTTGATGTTATGGACAGATACGCAGTATTTT.

As regards this clone: Other DNA sequences within the sample encode an identical CDR3. CDR3: CASSFQGRGYTF. DNA of the CDR3: TGTGCCAGCAGTTTTCAGGGTAGGGGCTACACCTTC. J is TRBJ1-2 and V is TRBV28; D perhaps matches TRBD1 (5 bases). V shed 3 bases and J shed 8 bases, with 10 bases lying between them. The CDR3 extends over 12 amino acids. Per the germline V gene, CDR1 is MDHEN and CDR2 is SYDVKM.

This chain links TRBV28 with TRBJ1-3, with a weak D call TRBD1 (5 bases). Trimming left V 7 bases short and J 2 bases short, with 15 bases between. Germline-derived CDR1 and CDR2 are MDHEN and SYDVKM. The CDR3 loop spans 15 amino acids. For the CDR3, the DNA is TGTGCCAGCATGCGGGGGACGTATCCTGGAAACACCATATATTTT. Protein: CASMRGTYPGNTIYF.

This chain connects TRBV14 to TRBJ1-6; tentative D call: TRBD1 (5 bases). V was pared by 0 bases and J by 5 bases, with 11 bases between. CDR3 length equals 16 residues. Germline lookup yields CDR1 SGHDN and CDR2 FVKESK. The chain's CDR3 is CASSQDGGTNNSPLHF. The CDR3 nucleotides read TGTGCCAGCAGCCAAGACGGCGGGACCAATAATTCACCCCTCCACTTT.

This chain uses TRBV7-3 with TRBJ2-1; D is ambiguous. Germline lookup yields CDR1 SGHTA and CDR2 FQGTGA. This CDR3 region has 16 residues. Trimming took 4 bases from V and 2 from J, leaving 15 bases between them. In DNA form, the CDR3 reads TGTGCCAGCAGCTCATCTGGGTCTCCCCCCTACAATGAGCAGTTCTTC. Its translation is CASSSSGSPPYNEQFF.

The rearrangement links TRBV7-2 to TRBJ2-6; no reliable D call. The CDR3 length is 14 residues. V gave up 2 bases and J gave up 5 bases, with 7 bases separating them. Per germline, CDR1 SGHTA and CDR2 FQGNSA. CDR3 coding DNA: TGTGCCAGCAGCTTATTACGTTGGGCCAACGTCCTGACTTTC. Protein product: CASSLLRWANVLTF. Drawing the rest from reference TRBV7-2 and TRBJ2-6, the complete variable domain is GAGVSQSPSNKVTEKGKDVELRCDPISGHTALYWYRQSLGQGLEFLIYFQGNSAPDKSGLPSDRFSAERTGGSVSTLTIQRTQQEDSAVYLCASSLLRWANVLTFGAGSRLTVL.

This clone was observed once. The chain couples TRBV27 to TRBJ1-1; D gene uncertain. Trimming pared 3 bases from V and 5 bases from J, leaving 7 bases between. The CDR3 extends over 12 amino acids. Germline V CDR1 and CDR2: MNHEY, SMNVEV (reference sequence). CDR3: CASSFLGTEAFF. DNA for the CDR3: TGTGCCAGCAGTTTTCTTGGGACTGAAGCTTTCTTT.